This T cell receptor (beta chain) was sequenced for a study of T cells after yellow fever vaccination. TCRdb passed the 5' RACE reads through MiXCR, listing each CDR3 protein once. The table shows roughly 300,000 distinct CDR3 sequences, with approximately 8% occurring only once. The CDR3 contains 15 residues. Germline values: CDR1 SGDLS, CDR2 YYNGEE. Trimming cost V 3 bases and J 2 bases, with 14 bases left between them. This clonotype appeared a few times. The chain has TRBV9 and TRBJ2-5; a weak D match, TRBD1 (6 bases). The sequence was collected from a young man who received the YFV17D yellow fever vaccine. The starting material was PBMCs, obtained 45 days after the first yellow fever vaccination. The CDR3 here is CASSGSGQTQETQYF. For the CDR3, the DNA is TGTGCCAGCAGCGGATCGGGACAAACGCAAGAGACCCAGTACTTC.